The 3 T cell receptor beta chains below come from one sample, sequenced in a study of T cell responses to AZD1222 COVID-19 vaccine. Assay used: immunoSEQ multiplex PCR; TCRdb lists only in-frame clones, some missing. The sample shows about 120,000 clones, around 90% of them seen only once. The material was peripheral blood, obtained 28 days after the second AZD1222 dose. These receptors all stem from an adult who received the AZD1222 COVID-19 vaccine.

This rearrangement joins TRBV4-3 to TRBJ2-1, with 8 positions matching TRBD1. Trimming removed 0 bases from V and 2 bases from J; junction bases left unmatched: 0. The CDR3 is 15 residues long. CDR1 is LGHNA, CDR2 YSLEER, per germline. The CDR3 region is CASSQEQGAYNEQFF. CDR3 DNA sequence: TGCGCCAGCAGCCAAGAACAGGGGGCCTACAATGAGCAGTTCTTC.

The DNA for the CDR3 is TGTGCTAGTGTTTCATCCGGGACTAGCGGGGGGGCTTTTCCAGATACGCAGTATTTT. It codes for CASVSSGTSGGAFPDTQYF. V and J are TRBV12-5 and TRBJ2-3; 16 bases match TRBD2. J was trimmed by 4 bases and V by 7 bases; bases with no gene match: 14. This CDR3 has 19 amino acids. Germline lookup yields CDR1 LGHNT and CDR2 FRNRAP.

The chain combines TRBV7-2 with TRBJ1-2; no clear D gene. Trimming shortened V by 3 bases and J by 7 bases, and 15 bases separated the two germline ends. CDR3 length: 14 amino acids. Germline CDR1 reads SGHTA; CDR2 reads FQGNSA. CDR3 nucleotide sequence: TGTGCCAGCAGCTTGTATCCACCCTCGGGTGGCTACACCTTC. Its translation is CASSLYPPSGGYTF.